These 27 T cell receptor beta chains were all obtained from the same sample, sequenced in a study of post-analysis software for immune sequencing data. Findings and caveats of the study: Higher frequency in patients than in controls was seen for several TRBV segments, with TRBV5-6, TRBV5-1 and TRBV20-1 among them.

These receptors' targets are unknown. TCR beta libraries were prepared from cDNA with unique molecular identifiers. TCRdb reprocessed the PCR reads with MiXCR, giving one entry per CDR3 protein. The data show approximately 360,000 distinct CDR3 sequences, roughly 30% seen once. The sample was blood. Receptors originate from a girl between 10 and 17 years old with multiple sclerosis.

CDR3 bases: TGTGCCAGCACCTTAATCGACTACGAGCAGTACTTC. Amino acid sequence: CASTLIDYEQYF. The V gene is TRBV21-1, the J gene TRBJ2-4; TRBD2, the D gene given by the table, was not confirmed from the DNA. The better agreement between TRBJ2-7 and the DNA end casts doubt on the J call. TRBV21-1 is termed a pseudogene. This CDR3 has 12 residues.

The chain joins TRBV27 to TRBJ2-6; D remains ambiguous. The V gene's germline CDR1 is MNHEY and CDR2 SMNVEV (reference sequence). There are 16 residues in the CDR3. Trimming pared 5 bases from V and 0 bases from J, leaving 11 bases between. The CDR3 DNA sequence: TGTGCCAGCAGTGCGACCGACATCTCTGGGGCCAACGTCCTGACTTTC. Protein: CASSATDISGANVLTF.

The CDR3 DNA sequence: TGCAGCGTTGAAGATGGGGCAGGTGGAGATGAGGGCTACACCTTC. Protein sequence: CSVEDGAGGDEGYTF. V usage is TRBV29-1 and J usage is TRBJ1-2, with D tentatively TRBD1 (5 bases). Germline assignment: CDR1 SQVTM and CDR2 ANQGSEA. V was clipped by 0 bases and J by 8 bases, with 19 bases between them. This CDR3 comprises 15 residues.

This chain connects TRBV2 to TRBJ2-6, with D possibly TRBD1 on 5 matching bases. The CDR3 loop spans 17 amino acids. V dropped 6 bases and J dropped 0 bases, with 15 bases sitting between them. CDR1 and CDR2 (germline): SNHLY, FYNNEI. CDR3 sequence (DNA): TGTGCCAGCAGCCGGACAAGACCAGGCTCTGGGGCCAACGTCCTGACTTTC. This codes for CASSRTRPGSGANVLTF.

This clonotype turned up a few times. The chain recombines TRBV5-1 with TRBJ2-7; no reliable D call. The CDR3 is made up of 16 amino acids. In germline, CDR1 is SGHRS, CDR2 YFSETQ. The V and J ends lost 2 bases and 0 bases respectively, with 15 bases between them. The CDR3 loop is CASSFGRQSPSYEQYF. In nucleotides, the CDR3 is TGCGCCAGCAGCTTCGGCCGGCAGTCCCCCTCCTACGAGCAGTACTTC. Complete variable domain (other parts from reference TRBV5-1 and TRBJ2-7): KAGVTQTPRYLIKTRGQQVTLSCSPISGHRSVSWYQQTPGQGLQFLFEYFSETQRNKGNFPGRFSGRQFSNSRSEMNVSTLELGDSALYLCASSFGRQSPSYEQYFGPGTRLTVT.

This clonotype was seen a handful of times. The gene calls are TRBV7-8 and TRBJ2-7; D is possibly TRBD1 (6 bases). V was clipped by 5 bases and J by 12 bases, with 26 bases between them. The CDR3 extends over 15 amino acids. In germline, CDR1 is SGHVS, CDR2 FQNEAQ. CDR3 DNA: TGTGCCAGCAGCCCCAACCCCTCACAGGGAGAGACCCGGTACTTC. This sequence encodes CASSPNPSQGETRYF.

This clonotype was detected only a few times. The chain couples TRBV12-3 or TRBV12-4 to TRBJ2-3; 10 positions match TRBD1. Trimming cost V 10 bases and J 2 bases; bases outside gene matches: 6. The CDR3 has 14 amino acids. The CDR3 loop reads CATSRQGATDTQYF. For the CDR3, the DNA is TGTGCCACCTCCAGACAGGGGGCCACAGATACGCAGTATTTT.

This clonotype was recorded a few times. The V gene is TRBV7-2, the J gene TRBJ1-1, with a weak D call TRBD1 (6 bases). This CDR3 contains 13 residues. Germline V CDR1 and CDR2: SGHTA, FQGNSA. V dropped 3 bases and J dropped 7 bases, with 12 bases sitting between them. CDR3 in DNA: TGTGCCAGCAGCTTTGGGGGCGGTGATGAAGCTTTCTTT. Residues: CASSFGGGDEAFF.

This clonotype was observed at least ten times. The gene calls are TRBV29-1 and TRBJ2-3; possible D gene TRBD2, 6 bases. This CDR3 region has 14 residues. The germline gives CDR1 SQVTM, CDR2 ANQGSEA. The germline V and J ends were trimmed by 3 bases and 0 bases, with 10 bases remaining between them. CDR3 in amino acids: CSVDDSGSTDTQYF. Written as DNA, the CDR3 is TGCAGCGTTGATGATAGCGGTAGCACAGATACGCAGTATTTT.

This clonotype was counted once. The V call is TRBV6-1, the J call TRBJ2-5; 13 bases agree with TRBD2. The CDR3 contains 18 residues. Germline-derived CDR1 and CDR2 are MNHNS and SASEGT. Trimming cost V 7 bases and J 5 bases; bases outside gene matches: 16. In nucleotides, the CDR3 is TGTGCCAGCATCCCACTCCGACTAGCGGGGGGAACTGTGGAGACCCAGTACTTC. Its translation: CASIPLRLAGGTVETQYF.

This clonotype was recorded once. The chain links TRBV7-2 to TRBJ2-1, with D possibly TRBD2 on 5 matching bases. Germline V gene lookup returns CDR1 SGHTA and CDR2 FQGNSA. The CDR3 covers 15 residues. Trimming cost V 3 bases and J 6 bases, with 15 bases left between them. This CDR3 is CASSLMVALFNEQFF. The CDR3, as DNA: TGTGCCAGCAGCTTGATGGTAGCGTTGTTCAATGAGCAGTTCTTC.

Of note for this clonotype: An end of the junction differs from the germline gene, which may be a read error. This rearrangement joins TRBV6-5 to TRBJ2-7, with TRBD2 matching 9 bases. The CDR3 length is 14 residues. Germline values: CDR1 MNHEY, CDR2 SVGAGI. In DNA, the CDR3 is TGTACCAGCAATAGCGGGGGTCTACCTTACGAGCAGTACTTC. It specifies CTSNSGGLPYEQYF.

This sequence joins TRBV4-3 and TRBJ1-1; the D gene is possibly TRBD1 (5 bases). This CDR3 is 14 amino acids long. V lost 0 bases and J 5 bases, leaving 10 bases between the germline ends. Germline values: CDR1 LGHNA, CDR2 YSLEER. CDR3 coding DNA: TGCGCCAGCAGCCAAGAAGGGCGGGGGACTGAAGCTTTCTTT. Translated, it gives CASSQEGRGTEAFF.

In this sample, this clonotype turned up a few times. The chain combines TRBV29-1 with TRBJ2-7; 10 nucleotides agree with TRBD1. CDR3 length equals 14 residues. Germline values: CDR1 SQVTM, CDR2 ANQGSEA. Trimming took 1 base from V and 2 from J; bases not matched to a gene: 2. The chain's CDR3 is CSVEVGQGAYEQYF. Written as DNA, the CDR3 is TGCAGCGTTGAAGTAGGACAGGGGGCCTACGAGCAGTACTTC.

The chain joins TRBV12-3 or TRBV12-4 to TRBJ1-2; D remains unclear. Between the trimmed V and J ends, which lost 5 bases and 2 bases, there was a span of 6 bases. The CDR3 contains 12 residues. CDR3 in amino acids: CASSIQNYGYTF. The CDR3 region has the DNA TGTGCCAGCAGTATACAGAACTATGGCTACACCTTC.

This clonotype was picked up one time. This chain connects TRBV15 to TRBJ1-1, with D maybe TRBD1 (5 bases). The CDR3 is made up of 15 amino acids. CDR1 is LNHNV and CDR2 is YYDKDF in the germline V gene (reference sequence). The germline V and J ends were trimmed by 5 bases and 6 bases, with 19 bases remaining between them. For the CDR3, the DNA is TGTGCCACCAGCCCTATCCGGGGCCATGAGCCTGAAGCTTTCTTT. It codes for CATSPIRGHEPEAFF.

V and J are TRBV5-1 and TRBJ2-1, with TRBD1 matching over 7 bases. CDR1 SGHRS and CDR2 YFSETQ come from the germline V gene. V was pared by 3 bases and J by 4 bases, with 4 bases of the junction left unmatched. This CDR3 has 14 amino acids. CDR3 nucleotides: TGCGCCAGCAGCTCGATGACAGGGTACAATGAGCAGTTCTTC. Protein: CASSSMTGYNEQFF.

In its sample, this clonotype was seen a few times. V is TRBV6-5 and J is TRBJ1-5; D might be TRBD1 (5 bases). Trimming shortened V by 6 bases and J by 5 bases, and 14 bases separated the two germline ends. The CDR3 consists of 14 residues. CDR1 and CDR2 (germline): MNHEY, SVGAGI. The CDR3 loop is CASSPGREYQPQHF. CDR3 bases: TGTGCCAGCAGCCCCGGCAGGGAGTATCAGCCCCAGCATTTT.

A few counts support this clonotype. J is TRBJ2-5 and V is TRBV5-5, with unresolved D. Per the germline V gene, CDR1 is SGHKS and CDR2 is YYEKEE (reference sequence). Trimming shortened V by 0 bases and J by 2 bases, and 14 bases separated the two germline ends. The CDR3 consists of 16 residues. The DNA of the CDR3 is TGTGCCAGCAGCTTGGGGCAGGCCCCCCTACAAGAGACCCAGTACTTC. Protein sequence: CASSLGQAPLQETQYF.

Concerning this clonotype: One end of the junction fails to match germline, which may point to a read error. The rearrangement uses TRBV28 and TRBJ2-5; TRBD2 agrees at 9 bases. Germline loops: CDR1 MDHEN, CDR2 SYDVKM. The CDR3 spans 15 residues. CDR3 sequence reads: CASSLTSGGQGTQYF. The CDR3 DNA reads TGTGCCAGCAGTTTAACCAGCGGGGGGCAAGGGACCCAGTACTTC.

The chain carries TRBV4-2 and TRBJ2-2; D remains unclear. Germline V gives CDR1 LGHNA, CDR2 YNFKEQ. The CDR3 runs to 13 residues. Trimming removed 3 bases from V and 5 bases from J, with 7 bases in between. CDR3 sequence reads: CASSQQVTGELFF. The CDR3, as DNA: TGTGCCAGCAGCCAGCAGGTTACCGGGGAGCTGTTTTTT.

This clonotype showed up just a few times. The chain employs TRBV10-3 and TRBJ2-5, with TRBD1 identical over 9 bases. The end of the DNA aligns better with TRBJ2-7, so the J call may be wrong. The CDR3 extends over 16 amino acids. Germline CDR1 reads ENHRY; CDR2 reads SYGVKD. In nucleotides, the CDR3 is TGTGCCATCAGGTCAAACCTAGGACAGGGGTATAGCGAGCAGTACTTC. Its protein is CAIRSNLGQGYSEQYF.

This rearrangement joins TRBV25-1 to TRBJ2-1, with D possibly being TRBD1 or TRBD2 (6 bases each). This CDR3 has 15 amino acids. Germline V gene data show CDR1 as MGHDK and CDR2 as SYGVNS. With 2 bases removed from V and 8 bases from J, the gap between germline ends came to 16 bases. Here the CDR3 reads CASSEPRGAGDEQFF. CDR3 bases: TGTGCCAGCAGTGAACCCCGCGGGGCAGGGGATGAGCAGTTCTTC.

The CDR3 protein is CASSPQGGMNTEAFF. The CDR3 DNA sequence: TGTGCCAGCAGCCCCCAGGGGGGCATGAACACTGAAGCTTTCTTT. This chain links TRBV2 with TRBJ1-1; the match to TRBD1 covers 7 bases. After removal of 6 bases from V and 0 bases from J, the junction contained 7 bases not matched to a gene. Germline V lookup: CDR1 SNHLY, CDR2 FYNNEI. This CDR3 region has 15 residues.

This clonotype showed up just a few times. This chain joins TRBV7-6 and TRBJ1-5; TRBD1 matches 8 bases. The CDR3 contains 13 residues. The junction had 6 bases not matched to a gene; V was cut back by 5 bases and J by 9 bases. CDR1 is SGHVS and CDR2 is FNYEAQ in the germline V gene. The CDR3 DNA sequence: TGTGCCAGCAGCGAGGGACAGGCTAGGCCCCAGCATTTT. Translation gives CASSEGQARPQHF.

The rearrangement links TRBV6-2 or TRBV6-3 to TRBJ1-5; 8 nucleotides match TRBD1. This CDR3 is built from 15 residues. V lost 4 bases to trimming and J lost 8 bases; unmatched junction nucleotides: 10. Germline CDR1 reads MNHEY; CDR2 reads SVGEGT. The CDR3 reads CASSLGSGGREPQHF. The CDR3 DNA sequence: TGTGCCAGCAGTTTGGGGTCAGGGGGCCGTGAGCCCCAGCATTTT.

There are a few counts of this clonotype. The J gene is TRBJ2-7, the V gene TRBV14; D may be TRBD1 (5 bases). V was pared by 0 bases and J by 5 bases, with 11 bases between. There are 14 residues in the CDR3. CDR1 is SGHDN and CDR2 is FVKESK in the germline V gene. The CDR3 nucleotides are TGTGCCAGCAGCCAAGATTGGCCAGGGCACGAGCAGTACTTC. This codes for CASSQDWPGHEQYF.